The 11 T cell receptor beta chains presented below share a single source sample, sequenced in a study of blood T cell repertoires in COVID-19. Produced via immunoSEQ multiplex PCR; TCRdb's table is partial and in-frame only. The repertoire holds 120,000 to 150,000 clones, about four fifths seen once, with 13% to 15% in the top ten. The sample taken for sequencing was peripheral blood. These receptors were taken from a human donor with acute or convalescent COVID-19. The donor label of this sample is uncertain.

V usage is TRBV6-5 and J usage is TRBJ1-4, with a tentative D call TRBD1 (5 bases). The V end was cut by 6 bases, the J end by 2 bases, with 10 bases between. Per the germline V gene, CDR1 is MNHEY and CDR2 is SVGAGI. The CDR3 extends over 14 amino acids. The CDR3: CASSLGHTNEKLFF. The DNA for the CDR3 is TGTGCCAGCAGCCTCGGACACACTAATGAAAAACTGTTTTTT.

CDR3 region: CASLGTGGGYTF. For the CDR3, the DNA is TGTGCCAGCCTGGGCACGGGAGGCGGCTACACCTTC. The chain uses TRBV19 and TRBJ1-2; D gene unclear. This CDR3 comprises 12 residues. Germline CDR1 and CDR2: LNHDA and SQIVND (reference sequence). V lost 9 bases and J 8 bases, leaving 16 bases between the germline ends. Based on the CDR3 plus reference TRBV19 and TRBJ1-2, the full variable domain is DGGITQSPKYLFRKEGQNVTLSCEQNLNHDAMYWYRQDPGQGLRLIYYSQIVNDFQKGDIAEGYSVSREKKESFPLTVTSAQKNPTAFYLCASLGTGGGYTFGSGTRLTVV.

The gene calls are TRBV7-9 and TRBJ1-2, with D unclear. Germline V gene data show CDR1 as SEHNR and CDR2 as FQNEAQ (reference sequence). Trimming removed 3 bases from V and 7 bases from J, with 15 bases in between. The CDR3 spans 14 residues. CDR3 nucleotides: TGTGCCAGCAGCTTGCCCGTATGGGAGACTGGCTACACCTTC. Amino acids: CASSLPVWETGYTF. Complete variable domain (other parts from reference TRBV7-9 and TRBJ1-2): DTGVSQNPRHKITKRGQNVTFRCDPISEHNRLYWYRQTLGQGPEFLTYFQNEAQLEKSRLLSDRFSAERPKGSFSTLEIQRTEQGDSAMYLCASSLPVWETGYTFGSGTRLTVV.

The chain is built from TRBV11-2 and TRBJ2-7; D gene ambiguous. The CDR3 contains 13 residues. Germline lookup yields CDR1 SGHAT and CDR2 FQNNGV. Trimming removed 3 bases from V and 0 bases from J, with 6 bases in between. The CDR3 DNA reads TGTGCCAGCAGCTTCACAACCTCCTACGAGCAGTACTTC. This sequence encodes CASSFTTSYEQYF. Variable domain in full (rest from reference TRBV11-2 and TRBJ2-7): EAGVAQSPRYKIIEKRQSVAFWCNPISGHATLYWYQQILGQGPKLLIQFQNNGVVDDSQLPKDRFSAERLKGVDSTLKIQPAKLEDSAVYLCASSFTTSYEQYFGPGTRLTVT.

CDR3 amino acids: CASTLRGNTEAFF. The CDR3 bases are TGCGCCAGCACTCTCCGGGGGAACACTGAAGCTTTCTTT. The J gene is TRBJ1-1, the V gene TRBV5-1, with no clear D. The CDR3 contains 13 residues. CDR1 and CDR2 from the germline V gene are SGHRS and YFSETQ. Between the trimmed V and J ends, which lost 6 bases and 1 base, there was a span of 10 bases. Full variable domain (missing parts from reference TRBV5-1 and TRBJ1-1): KAGVTQTPRYLIKTRGQQVTLSCSPISGHRSVSWYQQTPGQGLQFLFEYFSETQRNKGNFPGRFSGRQFSNSRSEMNVSTLELGDSALYLCASTLRGNTEAFFGQGTRLTVV.

The V and J genes are TRBV5-1 and TRBJ2-3; TRBD2 aligns across 7 bases. Germline V gene lookup returns CDR1 SGHRS and CDR2 YFSETQ. Trimming cost V 0 bases and J 4 bases; bases outside gene matches: 8. There are 16 residues in the CDR3. The CDR3 DNA is TGCGCCAGCAGCTTGGCCTCGGGGGGTACGTCAGATACGCAGTATTTT. It is translated as CASSLASGGTSDTQYF.

The chain employs TRBV5-1 and TRBJ2-7; 9 nucleotides line up with TRBD1. Germline V gene data show CDR1 as SGHRS and CDR2 as YFSETQ. J gave up 6 bases and V 4 bases, and 8 bases lay outside the gene matches. CDR3 length equals 14 residues. CDR3 in DNA: TGCGCCAGCAGCAGGGGACAGGGTTTAGGCGAGCAGTACTTC. The encoded protein is CASSRGQGLGEQYF.

This clone occurred once. V is TRBV18 and J is TRBJ2-2, with a tentative D call TRBD1 (5 bases). The CDR3 is 17 amino acids. Per germline, CDR1 KGHSH and CDR2 LQKENI. V was pared by 2 bases and J by 4 bases, with 17 bases between. The CDR3 region is CASSPEISTVSTGELFF. As DNA, the CDR3 is TGTGCCAGCTCACCAGAGATATCGACAGTTAGCACCGGGGAGCTGTTTTTT.

This chain links TRBV7-2 with TRBJ2-1; TRBD2 matches at 15 bases. Germline V gives CDR1 SGHTA, CDR2 FQGNSA. Trimming cost V 5 bases and J 7 bases; bases outside gene matches: 6. The CDR3 totals 16 residues. The CDR3 region has the DNA TGTGCCAGCAGCCTCGGACTAGCGGGGGGGCTTAATGAGCAGTTCTTC. Translating gives CASSLGLAGGLNEQFF.

This clone was detected only once. The chain couples TRBV19 to TRBJ1-4, with TRBD1 identical over 7 bases. The CDR3 runs 16 residues. Germline CDR1 LNHDA, CDR2 SQIVND (reference sequence). J lost 4 bases, V lost 6 bases, and 11 bases had no gene match. CDR3: CASREKYRGSNEKLFF. The DNA for the CDR3 is TGTGCCAGTAGGGAAAAATACAGGGGCAGTAATGAAAAACTGTTTTTT.

This clone was recorded a few times. The J gene is TRBJ2-7, the V gene TRBV7-2; D ambiguous. Germline V gene lookup returns CDR1 SGHTA and CDR2 FQGNSA. V lost 5 bases, J lost 2 bases, and 4 bases lay in between. The CDR3 runs to 11 residues. The CDR3 loop is CASSEAYEQYF. CDR3 nucleotide sequence: TGTGCCAGCAGCGAGGCCTACGAGCAGTACTTC.